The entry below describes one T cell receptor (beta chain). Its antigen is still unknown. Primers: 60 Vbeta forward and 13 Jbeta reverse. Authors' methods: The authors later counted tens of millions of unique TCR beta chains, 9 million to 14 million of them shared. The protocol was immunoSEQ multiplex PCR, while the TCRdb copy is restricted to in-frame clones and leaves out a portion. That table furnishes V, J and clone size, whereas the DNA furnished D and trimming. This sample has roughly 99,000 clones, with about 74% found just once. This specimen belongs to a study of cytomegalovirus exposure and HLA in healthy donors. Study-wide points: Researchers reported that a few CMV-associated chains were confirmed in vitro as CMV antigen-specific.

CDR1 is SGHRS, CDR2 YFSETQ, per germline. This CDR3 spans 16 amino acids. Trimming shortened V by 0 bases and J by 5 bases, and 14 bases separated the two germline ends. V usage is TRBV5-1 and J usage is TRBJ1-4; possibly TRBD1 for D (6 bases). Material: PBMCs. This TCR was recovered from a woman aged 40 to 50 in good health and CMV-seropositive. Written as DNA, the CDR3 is TGCGCCAGCAGCTTGGCCAACGGGGGGCTAAATGAAAAACTGTTTTTT. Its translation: CASSLANGGLNEKLFF.